These 24 T cell receptor beta chains came from one sample sequenced in a study of molecular identifiers for immune sequencing clone quantification. Each CDR3 protein is one row after TCRdb ran MiXCR on the PCR reads. This sample yields 460,000 or so distinct CDR3 sequences, of which approximately 25% are seen a single time; around 0.76% belongs to the top ten. Sequenced sample: naive CD8+ T cells from blood, with Jurkat cell RNA spiked in. The sample's subset: FACS-sorted CD8+CD4-CCR7+CD45RA+ naive T cells. The receptors here all came from a human donor in good health. Some libraries in this study had Jurkat cell RNA spiked in.

Comment on this clonotype: Just one base apart from a much larger clone, this may be a read error. This chain connects TRBV29-1 to TRBJ2-7, with TRBD2 identical over 8 bases. Germline assignment: CDR1 SQVTM and CDR2 ANQGSEA. The CDR3 length is 12 residues. The CDR3 DNA sequence: TGCAGCGTTTTAGCGGGGTCCTACAAGCAGTACTTC. Translating gives CSVLAGSYKQYF.

The rearrangement joins TRBV5-4 to TRBJ1-2; D uncertain. This CDR3 spans 14 amino acids. The germline CDR1 and CDR2 sequences are SGHNT and YYREEE (reference sequence). V was clipped by 4 bases and J by 4 bases, with 14 bases between them. CDR3 region: CASSPWTELYGYTF. CDR3 bases: TGTGCCAGCAGCCCCTGGACCGAACTCTATGGCTACACCTTC.

This clonotype was found many times. The chain links TRBV7-6 to TRBJ2-6, with D unclear. The CDR3 covers 17 residues. V gave up 1 base and J gave up 0 bases, with 10 bases separating them. The germline CDR1 and CDR2 sequences are SGHVS and FNYEAQ. The CDR3 DNA reads as TGTGCCAGCAGCTTAGGCAGCTTGAGCTCTGGGGCCAACGTCCTGACTTTC. Amino acids: CASSLGSLSSGANVLTF.

This clonotype has more than one count but fewer than ten. CDR3 amino acids: CASSVVVTGELFF. CDR3 in DNA: TGTGCCAGCAGCGTAGTTGTCACCGGGGAGCTGTTTTTT. The rearrangement links TRBV9 to TRBJ2-2; no clear D gene. Germline V gene data show CDR1 as SGDLS and CDR2 as YYNGEE. The ends were cut back, 0 bases at V and 4 bases at J, with 4 bases in the middle. This CDR3 has 13 amino acids.

The chain combines TRBV6-5 with TRBJ1-3; tentatively, D is TRBD1 (5 bases). Deletions cut 6 bases from V and 0 bases from J, with 18 bases between. The CDR3 runs to 17 residues. Germline lookup yields CDR1 MNHEY and CDR2 SVGAGI. As DNA, the CDR3 is TGTGCCAGCAGCCCTTGGGACGGTGAACCCTCTGGAAACACCATATATTTT. Translated: CASSPWDGEPSGNTIYF.

The rearrangement links TRBV20-1 to TRBJ1-6; TRBD1 agrees at 9 bases. CDR1 and CDR2 (germline): DFQATT, SNEGSKA (reference sequence). There are 15 residues in the CDR3. Germline trimming cut 5 bases from V and 11 bases from J; bases unmatched to any gene: 13. The CDR3 region is CSADLGGTGITPLHF. The CDR3 bases are TGCAGTGCTGATTTGGGCGGGACAGGGATAACACCCCTCCACTTT.

A single count supports this clonotype. The chain has TRBV27 and TRBJ2-3, with 8 bases identical to TRBD1. The CDR3 loop spans 13 amino acids. V lost 5 bases and J lost 9; bases outside the gene matches: 7. Per germline, CDR1 MNHEY and CDR2 SMNVEV (reference sequence). The CDR3 loop reads CASSVLDRDTQYF. The CDR3 DNA sequence: TGTGCCAGCAGTGTTCTGGACAGGGACACGCAGTATTTT.

This clonotype has more than one count but fewer than ten. The V gene is TRBV6-6, the J gene TRBJ2-3; the match to TRBD2 covers 11 bases. CDR1 and CDR2 from the germline V gene are MNHNY and SVGAGI (reference sequence). The CDR3 totals 18 residues. Trimming removed 0 bases from V and 0 bases from J; junction bases left unmatched: 5. In DNA form, the CDR3 reads TGTGCCAGCAGTTACTCGGAGGTAGCGGGGGGGAGCACAGATACGCAGTATTTT. Translated, it gives CASSYSEVAGGSTDTQYF.

This clonotype was counted at least ten times. This chain uses TRBV27 with TRBJ1-6; possible D gene TRBD1, 6 bases. The CDR3 loop spans 16 amino acids. Trimming pared 6 bases from V and 1 base from J, leaving 13 bases between. CDR1 is MNHEY and CDR2 is SMNVEV in the germline V gene (reference sequence). The CDR3: CASSRQAFSYNSPLHF. The CDR3 nucleotides are TGTGCCAGCAGCCGACAGGCGTTTTCCTATAATTCACCCCTCCACTTT.

On this clonotype: A clone one base away is much larger, so this may be a read error. The J gene is TRBJ2-2, the V gene TRBV7-9; 12 nucleotides align to TRBD2. Per the germline V gene, CDR1 is SEHNR and CDR2 is FQNEAQ (reference sequence). CDR3 length equals 18 residues. CDR3 in DNA: TGTGCCCGCAGCTTTTCCCGGGGACTAGCGGGCAACACCGGGGAGCTGTTTTTT. This sequence encodes CARSFSRGLAGNTGELFF.

This clonotype was counted ten times or more. The chain couples TRBV7-6 to TRBJ2-7, with D possibly being TRBD2 (6 bases). This CDR3 spans 15 amino acids. V dropped 1 base and J dropped 5 bases, with 15 bases sitting between them. Germline V gene sequence: CDR1 SGHVS, CDR2 FNYEAQ. The CDR3 region is CASSLVGGSYDEQYF. The CDR3 DNA sequence: TGTGCCAGCAGCTTAGTGGGGGGAAGCTACGACGAGCAGTACTTC.

This clonotype showed up just a few times. A read error is possible here, since a much larger clone lies one base away. V is TRBV28 and J is TRBJ2-7; D perhaps matches TRBD1 (6 bases). This CDR3 has 14 amino acids. Germline-derived CDR1 and CDR2 are MDHEN and SYDVKM. V lost 7 bases, J lost 9 bases, and 22 bases lay in between. CDR3 nucleotide sequence: TGTGCCAGCAACCCTAGAGACAGGATCCACGCGCAGTACTTC. It is translated as CASNPRDRIHAQYF.

The rearrangement joins TRBV5-6 to TRBJ1-2; D remains ambiguous. Germline CDR1 SGHDT, CDR2 YYEEEE. The CDR3 runs to 12 residues. The V end was cut by 2 bases, the J end by 4 bases, with 6 bases between. The CDR3 is CASSFGSYGYTF. The CDR3 bases are TGTGCCAGCAGCTTTGGCTCCTATGGCTACACCTTC. Together with reference TRBV5-6 and TRBJ1-2, the CDR3 gives the full variable domain: DAGVTQSPTHLIKTRGQQVTLRCSPKSGHDTVSWYQQALGQGPQFIFQYYEEEERQRGNFPDRFSGHQFPNYSSELNVNALLLGDSALYLCASSFGSYGYTFGSGTRLTVV.

The chain uses TRBV28 and TRBJ2-7; possibly TRBD1 or TRBD2 for D (5 bases each). The ends were cut back, 8 bases at V and 9 bases at J, with 14 bases in the middle. Looked up from germline, CDR1 is MDHEN and CDR2 is SYDVKM. The CDR3 has 11 amino acids. The CDR3 loop reads CASSIPGPQYF. Here the CDR3 DNA reads TGTGCCAGCTCCATTCCGGGACCGCAGTACTTC.

V gene TRBV5-6 combines with J gene TRBJ1-5, with 7 positions matching TRBD1. The ends lost 1 base at V and 5 bases at J; junction bases unmatched: 6. The V gene's germline CDR1 is SGHDT and CDR2 YYEEEE. The CDR3 loop spans 15 amino acids. CDR3 in DNA: TGTGCCAGCAGCTTGCAGGACAGGATAGATCAGCCCCAGCATTTT. This translates into CASSLQDRIDQPQHF.

The rearrangement uses TRBV12-3 or TRBV12-4 and TRBJ2-3; 12 nucleotides line up with TRBD1. The CDR3 length is 15 residues. The junction had 6 bases not matched to a gene; V was cut back by 6 bases and J by 5 bases. CDR3 sequence (DNA): TGTGCCAGCAGCTATGGGACAGGGGGCAGAGATACGCAGTATTTT. Amino acids: CASSYGTGGRDTQYF.

To note about this clonotype: With a much larger clone just one base away, this may be a read error. The chain links TRBV21-1 to TRBJ1-1; the table assigns TRBD1, which was not confirmed against the DNA. TRBV21-1 represents a pseudogene. The CDR3 totals 14 residues. The CDR3 DNA follows: TGTGCCAGCACCCCCTGGACTGGAAACACTGAAGCTTCCTTT. It codes for CASTPWTGNTEASF.

Only one count was recorded for this clonotype. The rearrangement uses TRBV3-2 and TRBJ1-5; TRBD1, the D gene given by the table, was not confirmed from the DNA. TRBV3-2 is noted as a pseudogene. CDR3 length: 14 amino acids. CDR3 bases: TGTGCCAGCAGCCAAGCAGGGCGGCGTCAGCCCCAGCATTTT. This encodes CASSQAGRRQPQHF.

In regard to this clonotype: A single base separates this from a much larger clone, so it may be a read error. V usage is TRBV4-1 and J usage is TRBJ2-7, with TRBD2 matching over 9 bases. The CDR3 extends over 16 amino acids. Germline assignment: CDR1 MGHRA and CDR2 YSYEKL. CDR3 sequence: CASSQVSAGGSYEQNF. The CDR3 DNA is TGCGCCAGCAGCCAAGTATCGGCGGGAGGGTCCTACGAGCAGAACTTC.

The chain is built from TRBV24-1 and TRBJ2-1; D gene ambiguous. This CDR3 has 14 residues. V was clipped by 4 bases and J by 7 bases, with 13 bases between them. CDR1 is KGHDR and CDR2 is SFDVKD in the germline V gene. The CDR3 sequence: CATSDSASRNEQFF. In DNA, the CDR3 is TGTGCCACCAGTGACTCCGCCTCGCGGAATGAGCAGTTCTTC.

This clonotype appeared many times. The gene calls are TRBV7-8 and TRBJ1-2; a weak D match, TRBD1 (5 bases). This CDR3 is built from 14 residues. From germline, CDR1 is SGHVS and CDR2 FQNEAQ. The V end lost 5 bases, the J end lost 3 bases, and 13 bases lay between the germline ends. The CDR3, as DNA: TGTGCCAGCAGCAAGGGGACCGGGGACTATGGCTACACCTTC. Translated, it gives CASSKGTGDYGYTF.

At least ten counts were recorded for this clonotype. The V and J genes are TRBV7-9 and TRBJ1-4; tentative D call: TRBD1 (6 bases). CDR3 length: 16 residues. V was cut by 5 bases and J by 3 bases, with 16 bases left in between. CDR1 is SEHNR, CDR2 FQNEAQ, per germline (reference sequence). CDR3 sequence (DNA): TGTGCCAGCAGCACAACGCAGGACAGTCCTAATGAAAAACTGTTTTTT. This codes for CASSTTQDSPNEKLFF.

This clonotype was detected only a few times. This chain connects TRBV12-3 or TRBV12-4 to TRBJ2-1, with D perhaps TRBD1 (5 bases). The V gene lost 6 bases and the J gene lost 0 bases, with 12 bases spanning the gap. This CDR3 region has 15 residues. In nucleotides, the CDR3 is TGTGCCAGCAGACTCGACAGTAGCTCCTACAATGAGCAGTTCTTC. This encodes CASRLDSSSYNEQFF.

The chain has TRBV27 and TRBJ2-2; no clear D gene. CDR1 is MNHEY, CDR2 SMNVEV, per germline (reference sequence). This CDR3 has 16 residues. The V end was cut by 1 base, the J end by 2 bases, with 11 bases between. DNA of the CDR3: TGTGCCAGCAGTTTATGGGCCGGGTCCAACACCGGGGAGCTGTTTTTT. It yields the protein CASSLWAGSNTGELFF.